This is a list of T cell receptor beta chains from one sample in a study of T cells in localized non-small cell lung cancer. TCRdb's table, derived via immunoSEQ multiplex PCR, lists solely in-frame clones and lacks some. In the table there are roughly 40,000 clones, approximately 80% of which are singletons. The specimen comprised peripheral blood mononuclear cells, sampled before any cancer treatment. Receptors were obtained from a male donor older than 55 with stage II lung adenocarcinoma. The CDR3 runs from the conserved cysteine through the conserved F or W. The D gene is left open where the match is weak.

j_call d_call v_call cdr3_nt cdr3_aa
TRBJ1-5 . TRBV6-1 TGTGCCACCGATATCTCTGTAGGTCAGCCCCAGCATTTT CATDISVGQPQHF
TRBJ2-1 . TRBV21-1 TGTGCCAGCAGCCGAATTCAAGGGGTATCCTCCTACAATGAGCAGTTCTTC CASSRIQGVSSYNEQFF
TRBJ1-2 TRBD1 TRBV28 TGTGCCAGCAATAACAGGGGGTTGGTCTATGGCTACACCTTC CASNNRGLVYGYTF
TRBJ1-1 . TRBV25-1 TGTGCCAGCAGTCCAGGGACGAACACTGAAGCTTTCTTT CASSPGTNTEAFF
TRBJ2-5 . TRBV6-1 TGTGCCAGCAGTGAAGCGCTCTGGGGGGTACAAGAGACCCAGTACTTC CASSEALWGVQETQYF
TRBJ2-6 TRBD2 TRBV6-1 TGTGCCAGCAGTGGTGGGGGACTAGCGGGAGGGCTTGGGGCCAACGTCCTGACTTTC CASSGGGLAGGLGANVLTF
TRBJ1-1 . TRBV10-3 TGTGCCATCAGTGAGGATTGGGGCACTGAAGCTTTCTTT CAISEDWGTEAFF
TRBJ2-3 TRBD2 TRBV4-1 TGCGCCAGCAGCCAAGGGGGAGCGGGAGTCACAGATACGCAGTATTTT CASSQGGAGVTDTQYF
TRBJ2-7 TRBD2 TRBV7-3 TGTGCCAGCAGCTTAAGCGGGAGGTACGAGCAGTACTTC CASSLSGRYEQYF
TRBJ2-7 . TRBV5-4 TGTGCCAGCAGCTTAAGTGGGAGGCTACGTGGCGAGCAGTACTTC CASSLSGRLRGEQYF